This T cell receptor (beta chain) was identified in a study of blood T cell repertoires in COVID-19. Study-level information: Samples of COVID-19 (acute and convalescent) were obtained from the United States, Italy and Spain.

This clone was observed a single time. As processed by the authors: Reference gene primer amplification in the assay estimated nucleated cell counts. Here immunoSEQ multiplex PCR was the method, and the copy in TCRdb shows in-frame clones only, minus some. Clonal size and the V and J genes are those of that table, whereas D and trimming came from the DNA. The table lists roughly 200,000 clones, roughly nine tenths of them singletons. This receptor was taken from a man between 65 and 85 years old with acute or convalescent COVID-19. What was sequenced was peripheral blood.

The CDR3 here is CASSGAVPSTEAFF. CDR3 in DNA: TGTGCCAGCAGTGGGGCAGTCCCGAGCACTGAAGCTTTCTTT. This chain joins TRBV28 and TRBJ1-1, with D possibly TRBD1 on 5 matching bases. V was clipped by 5 bases and J by 4 bases, with 14 bases between them. The V gene's germline CDR1 is MDHEN and CDR2 SYDVKM. The CDR3 is 14 residues long.